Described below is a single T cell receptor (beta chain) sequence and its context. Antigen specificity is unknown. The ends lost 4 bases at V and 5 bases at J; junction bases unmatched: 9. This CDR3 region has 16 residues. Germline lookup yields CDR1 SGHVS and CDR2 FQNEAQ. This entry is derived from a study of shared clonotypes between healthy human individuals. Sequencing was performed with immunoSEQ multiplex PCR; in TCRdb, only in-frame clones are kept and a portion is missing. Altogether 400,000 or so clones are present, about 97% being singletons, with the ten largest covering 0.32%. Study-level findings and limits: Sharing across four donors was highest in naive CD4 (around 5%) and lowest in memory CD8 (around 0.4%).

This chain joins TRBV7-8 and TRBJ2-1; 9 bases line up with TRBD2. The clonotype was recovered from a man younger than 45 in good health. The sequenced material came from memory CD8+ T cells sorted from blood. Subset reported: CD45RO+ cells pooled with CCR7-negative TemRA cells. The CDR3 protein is CASSSLLAGPNNEQFF. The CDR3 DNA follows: TGTGCCAGCAGCTCCCTTCTAGCGGGACCCAACAATGAGCAGTTCTTC.